This T cell receptor (beta chain) was captured in a study of PD-1 blockade in classical Hodgkin lymphoma. Study conclusions and caveats: Diversity similar to that of newly diagnosed patients was seen at baseline in complete responders. Compared with baseline, CD4+ but not CD8+ TCR diversity had risen significantly by C4D1.

From germline, CDR1 is MDHEN and CDR2 SYDVKM. V lost 5 bases to trimming and J lost 2 bases, with 14 bases between them. This CDR3 is built from 15 residues. The method was immunoSEQ multiplex PCR; TCRdb's version includes in-frame clones alone and lacks a portion of them. The sample lists approximately 65,000 clones, around 94% occurring once. This clone was seen only once. Its antigen remains unidentified. Time point noted: cycle 4 day 1 (C4D1), after 5 to 7 weeks of nivolumab. All patients relapsed after autologous stem cell transplantation, and brentuximab vedotin exposure varied. The V and J genes are TRBV28 and TRBJ2-3, with D maybe TRBD2 (5 bases). The sequence was collected from a human donor with classical Hodgkin lymphoma. The sequences come from peripheral blood mononuclear cells (PBMCs), collected before the fourth cycle of nivolumab. DNA for the CDR3: TGTGCCAGCAGTACCCGGCTAGCAAACACAGATACGCAGTATTTT. Encoded protein: CASSTRLANTDTQYF. The entire variable domain, with the rest obtained from reference TRBV28 and TRBJ2-3, is as follows: DVKVTQSSRYLVKRTGEKVFLECVQDMDHENMFWYRQDPGLGLRLIYFSYDVKMKEKGDIPEGYSVSREKKERFSLILESASTNQTSMYLCASSTRLANTDTQYFGPGTRLTVL.